One and the same sample provided the 12 T cell receptor beta chains below, sequenced in a study of Ad26.COV2.S vaccination and SARS-CoV-2 variants. Sequencing was performed with immunoSEQ multiplex PCR; in TCRdb, only in-frame clones are kept and a portion is missing. The sample lists 440,000 or so clones; about 89% were seen once. Documented treatment: about 20 received Ad26.COV2.S at low or high dose, single or two shots; about 5 received placebo; per-sample allocation not given. Day 63 following the first vaccine or placebo injection was when the samples were taken. The specimen was peripheral blood, collected in a trial of Ad26.COV2.S vaccine versus placebo. The receptors here all came from a person aged 18-60 years who received the Ad26.COV2.S COVID-19 vaccine or a placebo.

The chain has TRBV11-2 and TRBJ1-2; tentative D call: TRBD1 (5 bases). CDR1 is SGHAT and CDR2 is FQNNGV in the germline V gene. This CDR3 has 17 amino acids. Trimming took off 1 base at V and 4 bases at J, with 19 bases between the two ends. CDR3 sequence reads: CASSLGRGGGLSYGYTF. CDR3 nucleotide sequence: TGTGCCAGCAGCTTAGGGAGGGGTGGCGGCCTATCCTATGGCTACACCTTC.

The rearrangement joins TRBV5-1 to TRBJ2-7; 7 nucleotides line up with TRBD2. The CDR3 length is 14 residues. V was clipped by 4 bases and J by 6 bases; unmatched bases: 10. Germline values: CDR1 SGHRS, CDR2 YFSETQ. The CDR3 bases are TGCGCCAGCAGCGACCGGGGGGTTGTGTCCGAGCAGTACTTC. Encoded protein: CASSDRGVVSEQYF.

The rearrangement uses TRBV12-3 or TRBV12-4 and TRBJ2-3; the D is unclear. V was pared by 3 bases and J by 3 bases, with 4 bases between. The CDR3 consists of 12 residues. In nucleotides, the CDR3 is TGTGCCAGCAGTTTCTTAACAGATACGCAGTATTTT. Amino acids: CASSFLTDTQYF.

The gene calls are TRBV6-4 and TRBJ2-2; 10 bases map to TRBD2. The CDR3 runs 17 residues. The germline V gene has CDR1 MRHNA and CDR2 SNTAGT. Germline trimming cut 5 bases from V and 3 bases from J; bases unmatched to any gene: 9. The CDR3 protein is CASSSGGLAGDTGELFF. In nucleotides, the CDR3 is TGTGCCAGCAGTTCCGGGGGCCTAGCGGGGGACACCGGGGAGCTGTTTTTT.

The chain joins TRBV28 to TRBJ2-3; 13 bases are shared with TRBD2. V trimming: 7 bases; J trimming: 5 bases; junction bases outside the gene matches: 9. In germline, CDR1 is MDHEN, CDR2 SYDVKM. This CDR3 is built from 16 residues. The CDR3 loop is CASTRLAGGQRDTQYF. Here the CDR3 DNA reads TGTGCCAGCACGCGACTAGCGGGGGGACAGAGAGATACGCAGTATTTT.

The chain uses TRBV9 and TRBJ1-6; no reliable D call. The CDR3 sequence is 15 residues long. V was trimmed by 3 bases and J by 7 bases, leaving 14 bases between them. In germline, CDR1 is SGDLS, CDR2 YYNGEE. CDR3 sequence reads: CASSAGGNKNSPLHF. Written as DNA, the CDR3 is TGTGCCAGCAGCGCAGGCGGGAACAAGAATTCACCCCTCCACTTT.

The chain employs TRBV18 and TRBJ2-2, with unresolved D. CDR3 length equals 15 residues. The ends were cut back, 0 bases at V and 1 base at J, with 6 bases in the middle. Germline lookup yields CDR1 KGHSH and CDR2 LQKENI. The CDR3 is CASSPPSLNTGELFF. CDR3 in DNA: TGTGCCAGCTCACCACCATCGCTGAACACCGGGGAGCTGTTTTTT.

V gene TRBV5-4 combines with J gene TRBJ1-4; D remains unclear. CDR3 size: 14 residues. Per the germline V gene, CDR1 is SGHNT and CDR2 is YYREEE (reference sequence). The V end was cut by 3 bases, the J end by 11 bases, with 17 bases between. In DNA, the CDR3 is TGTGCCAGCAGCTCATGGCCCAACGGCGAGAAACTGTTTTTT. Protein: CASSSWPNGEKLFF.

This clone was recorded once. This rearrangement joins TRBV30 to TRBJ1-6, with a possible D match to TRBD1 (5 bases). The CDR3 is made up of 15 amino acids. The germline V and J ends were trimmed by 0 bases and 9 bases, with 15 bases remaining between them. Germline CDR1 GTSNPN, CDR2 SVGIG (reference sequence). The chain's CDR3 is CAWSVGLPGGSPLHF. The CDR3 nucleotides read TGTGCCTGGAGTGTCGGACTCCCGGGGGGTTCACCCCTCCACTTT.

The chain has TRBV15 and TRBJ2-7; no definite D call. There are 13 residues in the CDR3. Trimming took 0 bases from V and 12 from J, leaving 15 bases between them. Germline V gives CDR1 LNHNV, CDR2 YYDKDF (reference sequence). The CDR3 DNA is TGTGCCACCAGCAGAGATCGGTGGGTGGGTCTGTACTTC. As protein: CATSRDRWVGLYF.

The chain is built from TRBV11-2 and TRBJ1-5; a weak D match, TRBD1 (5 bases). The ends were cut back, 1 base at V and 6 bases at J, with 10 bases in the middle. The V gene's germline CDR1 is SGHAT and CDR2 FQNNGV. The CDR3 spans 14 residues. CDR3 nucleotides: TGTGCCAGCAGCTTAGGGGGGGTTGGTCAGCCCCAGCATTTT. Translated, it gives CASSLGGVGQPQHF.

This chain connects TRBV19 to TRBJ1-6, with 7 positions matching TRBD1. With 5 bases clipped from V and 8 bases from J, the junction kept 9 bases outside the gene matches. Per the germline V gene, CDR1 is LNHDA and CDR2 is SQIVND (reference sequence). The CDR3 is 15 residues long. CDR3 protein: CASSPRQGRDSPLHF. The CDR3 coding sequence is TGTGCCAGTAGTCCCCGACAGGGCCGGGATTCACCCCTCCACTTT.